This T cell receptor (beta chain) was found in a study of control samples from healthy donors and cancer patients. CDR1 and CDR2 from the germline V gene are SQVTM and ANQGSEA. This CDR3 has 15 amino acids. TCRdb keeps only in-frame clones here, not all; method: immunoSEQ multiplex PCR. This table holds 190,000 or so clones, 90% to 95% found once. The sequence was obtained from a man aged 18 to 30 in good health. What was sequenced was blood. V and J are TRBV29-1 and TRBJ2-7; D is undetermined. The CDR3 loop reads CNIGSAHVASYEQYF. The CDR3 nucleotides read TGCAACATCGGATCTGCCCACGTAGCCTCCTACGAGCAGTACTTC.